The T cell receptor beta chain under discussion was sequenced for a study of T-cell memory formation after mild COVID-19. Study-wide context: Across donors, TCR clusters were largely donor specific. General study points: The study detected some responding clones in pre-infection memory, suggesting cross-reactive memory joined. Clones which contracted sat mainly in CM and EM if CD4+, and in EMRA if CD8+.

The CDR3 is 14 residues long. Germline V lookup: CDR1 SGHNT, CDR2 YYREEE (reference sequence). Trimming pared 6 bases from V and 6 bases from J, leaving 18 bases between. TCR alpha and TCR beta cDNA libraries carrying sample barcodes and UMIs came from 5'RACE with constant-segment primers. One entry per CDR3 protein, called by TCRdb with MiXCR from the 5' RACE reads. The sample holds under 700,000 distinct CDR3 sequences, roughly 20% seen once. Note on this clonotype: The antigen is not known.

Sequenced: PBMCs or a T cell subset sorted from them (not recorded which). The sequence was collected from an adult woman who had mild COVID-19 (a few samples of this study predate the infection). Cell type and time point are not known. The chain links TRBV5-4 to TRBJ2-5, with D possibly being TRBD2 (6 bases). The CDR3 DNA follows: TGTGCCAGCACCCTACCGGGGGATGGGAAGACCCAGTACTTC. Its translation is CASTLPGDGKTQYF.